The clone carrying this T cell receptor (beta chain) was seen a handful of times. The V gene lost 5 bases and the J gene lost 5 bases, with 10 bases spanning the gap. CDR1 SGHNT and CDR2 YYREEE come from the germline V gene (reference sequence). The CDR3 length is 12 residues. Via MiXCR, TCRdb re-called the PCR reads, giving one row per CDR3 protein. The sample contains hundreds of thousands of distinct CDR3 sequences, about 25% of which appear only once. The sample originates from a study of molecular identifiers for immune sequencing clone quantification. As for the study in general: Across replicate runs, RNA obtained from approximately 20,000 or 100,000 naive CD8 cells was divided into five, with four undergoing sequencing.

This sequence joins TRBV5-4 and TRBJ1-1; D remains unclear. The material sequenced was naive CD8+ T cells from blood, with Jurkat cell RNA spiked in. Subset defined: FACS-sorted CD8+CD4-CCR7+CD45RA+ naive T cells. The TCR comes from a human donor in good health. Some libraries in this study had Jurkat cell RNA spiked in. As DNA, the CDR3 is TGTGCCAGCAGTTCAGGAATAACTGAAGCTTTCTTT. This translates into CASSSGITEAFF.